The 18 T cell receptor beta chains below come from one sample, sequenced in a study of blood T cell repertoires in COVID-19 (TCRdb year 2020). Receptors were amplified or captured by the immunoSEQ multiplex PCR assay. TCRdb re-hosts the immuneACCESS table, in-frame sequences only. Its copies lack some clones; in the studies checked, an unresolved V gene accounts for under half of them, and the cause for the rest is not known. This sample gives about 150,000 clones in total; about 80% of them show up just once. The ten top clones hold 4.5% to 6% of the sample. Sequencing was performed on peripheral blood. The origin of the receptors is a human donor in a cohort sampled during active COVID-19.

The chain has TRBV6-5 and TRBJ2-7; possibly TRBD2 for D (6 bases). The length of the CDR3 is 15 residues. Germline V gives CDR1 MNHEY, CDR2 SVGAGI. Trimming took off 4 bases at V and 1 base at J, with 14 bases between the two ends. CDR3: CASSSPGLISYEQYF. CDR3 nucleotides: TGTGCCAGCAGTTCCCCGGGACTCATATCCTACGAGCAGTACTTC.

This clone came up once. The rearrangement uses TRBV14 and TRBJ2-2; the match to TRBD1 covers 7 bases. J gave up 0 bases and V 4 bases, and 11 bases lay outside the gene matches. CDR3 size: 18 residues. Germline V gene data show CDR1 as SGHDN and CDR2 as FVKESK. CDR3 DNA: TGTGCCAGCAGCCGAGTAGGAAGGACAGGTCCGAACACCGGGGAGCTGTTTTTT. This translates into CASSRVGRTGPNTGELFF.

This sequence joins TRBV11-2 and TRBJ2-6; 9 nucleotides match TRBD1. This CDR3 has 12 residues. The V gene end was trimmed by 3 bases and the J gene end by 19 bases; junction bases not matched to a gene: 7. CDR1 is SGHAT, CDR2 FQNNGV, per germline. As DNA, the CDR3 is TGTGCCAGCAGCTTTGGGGCGGGACAGGGAACTTTC. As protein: CASSFGAGQGTF.

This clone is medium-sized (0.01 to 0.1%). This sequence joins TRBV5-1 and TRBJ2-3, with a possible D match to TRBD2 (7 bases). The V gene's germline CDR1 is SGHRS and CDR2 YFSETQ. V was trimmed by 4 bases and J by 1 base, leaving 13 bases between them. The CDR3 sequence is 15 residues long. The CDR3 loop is CASSVGRGRTDTQYF. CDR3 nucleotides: TGCGCCAGCAGCGTGGGGCGGGGGCGCACAGATACGCAGTATTTT.

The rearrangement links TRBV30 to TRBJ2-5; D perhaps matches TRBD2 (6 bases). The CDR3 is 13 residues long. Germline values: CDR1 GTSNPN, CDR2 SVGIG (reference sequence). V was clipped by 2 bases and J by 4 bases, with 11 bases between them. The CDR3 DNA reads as TGTGCCTGGAGTTTAGGCGGGGTAGAGACCCAGTACTTC. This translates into CAWSLGGVETQYF.

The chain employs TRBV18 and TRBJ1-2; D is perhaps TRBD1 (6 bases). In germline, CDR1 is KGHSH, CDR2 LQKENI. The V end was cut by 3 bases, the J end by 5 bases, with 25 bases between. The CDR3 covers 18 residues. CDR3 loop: CASSPPGHQGRPPYGYTF. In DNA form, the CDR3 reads TGTGCCAGCTCACCGCCGGGTCATCAGGGGCGCCCTCCTTATGGCTACACCTTC.

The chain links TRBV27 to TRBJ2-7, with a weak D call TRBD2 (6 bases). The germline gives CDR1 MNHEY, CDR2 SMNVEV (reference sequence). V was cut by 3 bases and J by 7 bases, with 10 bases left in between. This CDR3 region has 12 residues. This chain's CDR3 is CASSFSGREQYF. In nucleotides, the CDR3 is TGTGCCAGCAGTTTTAGTGGGAGGGAGCAGTACTTC.

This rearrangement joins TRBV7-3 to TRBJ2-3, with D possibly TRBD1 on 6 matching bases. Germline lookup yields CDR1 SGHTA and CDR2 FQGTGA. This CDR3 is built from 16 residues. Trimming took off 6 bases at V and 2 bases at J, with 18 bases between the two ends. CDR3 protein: CASSGGQHFSTDTQYF. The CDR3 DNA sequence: TGTGCCAGCAGTGGGGGACAACACTTTTCCACAGATACGCAGTATTTT.

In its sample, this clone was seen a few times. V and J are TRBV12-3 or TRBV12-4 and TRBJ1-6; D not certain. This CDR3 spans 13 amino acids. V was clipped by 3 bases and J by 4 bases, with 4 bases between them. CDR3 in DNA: TGTGCCAGCAGTTTGAGGTATAATTCACCCCTCCACTTT. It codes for CASSLRYNSPLHF.

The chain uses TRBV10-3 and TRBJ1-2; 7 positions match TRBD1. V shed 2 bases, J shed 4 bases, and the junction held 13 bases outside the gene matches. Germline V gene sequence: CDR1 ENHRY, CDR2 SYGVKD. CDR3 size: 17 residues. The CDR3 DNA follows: TGTGCCATCAGTGAGAAATTGGGGACAGAGGGGAGCTATGGCTACACCTTC. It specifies CAISEKLGTEGSYGYTF.

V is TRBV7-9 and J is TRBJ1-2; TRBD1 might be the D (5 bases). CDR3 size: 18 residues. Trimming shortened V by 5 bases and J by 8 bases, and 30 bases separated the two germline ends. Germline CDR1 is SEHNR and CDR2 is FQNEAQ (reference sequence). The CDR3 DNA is TGTGCCAGCAGCCCCCCAGGGCAGGGAAGACCAGACAAGCTCGGCTACACCTTC. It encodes CASSPPGQGRPDKLGYTF. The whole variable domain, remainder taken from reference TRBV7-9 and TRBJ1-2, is DTGVSQNPRHKITKRGQNVTFRCDPISEHNRLYWYRQTLGQGPEFLTYFQNEAQLEKSRLLSDRFSAERPKGSFSTLEIQRTEQGDSAMYLCASSPPGQGRPDKLGYTFGSGTRLTVV.

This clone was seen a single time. CDR3 region: CASSQGTGWPQETQYF. The DNA of the CDR3 is TGTGCCAGCAGCCAAGGGACAGGGTGGCCCCAAGAGACCCAGTACTTC. The rearrangement links TRBV14 to TRBJ2-5; 8 bases fit TRBD1. The CDR3 is 16 amino acids. V trimming: 1 base; J trimming: 1 base; junction bases outside the gene matches: 5. Germline CDR1 SGHDN, CDR2 FVKESK.

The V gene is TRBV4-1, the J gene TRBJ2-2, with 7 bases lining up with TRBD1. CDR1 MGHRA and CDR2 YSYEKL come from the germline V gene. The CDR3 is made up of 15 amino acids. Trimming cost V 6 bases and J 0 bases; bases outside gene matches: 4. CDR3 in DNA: TGCGCCAGCAGTTCCGGGACAGCGAACACCGGGGAGCTGTTTTTT. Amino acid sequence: CASSSGTANTGELFF.

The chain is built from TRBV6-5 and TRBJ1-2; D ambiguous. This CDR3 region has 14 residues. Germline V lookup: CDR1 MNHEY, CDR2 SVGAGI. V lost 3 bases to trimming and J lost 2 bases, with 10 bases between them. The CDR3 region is CASSYVAGNYGYTF. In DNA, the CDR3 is TGTGCCAGCAGTTATGTGGCCGGGAACTATGGCTACACCTTC.

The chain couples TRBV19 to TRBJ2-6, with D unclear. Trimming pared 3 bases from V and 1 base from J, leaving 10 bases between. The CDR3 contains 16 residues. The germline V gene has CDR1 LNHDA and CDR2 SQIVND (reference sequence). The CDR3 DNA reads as TGTGCCAGTAGTATTGGCAGGTTTTCTGGGGCCAACGTCCTGACTTTC. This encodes CASSIGRFSGANVLTF.

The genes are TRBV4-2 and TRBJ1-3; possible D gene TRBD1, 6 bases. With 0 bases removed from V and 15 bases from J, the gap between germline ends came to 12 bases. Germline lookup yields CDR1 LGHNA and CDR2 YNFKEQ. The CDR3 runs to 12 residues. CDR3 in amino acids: CASSQDEQGKYF. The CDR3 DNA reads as TGTGCCAGCAGCCAAGATGAACAGGGAAAATATTTT.

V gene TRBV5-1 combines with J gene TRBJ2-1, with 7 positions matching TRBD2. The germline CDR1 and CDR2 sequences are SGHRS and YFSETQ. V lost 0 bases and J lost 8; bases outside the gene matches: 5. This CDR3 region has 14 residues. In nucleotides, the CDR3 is TGCGCCAGCAGCTTGGAGGGTAGCGGGTATGAGCAGTTCTTC. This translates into CASSLEGSGYEQFF.

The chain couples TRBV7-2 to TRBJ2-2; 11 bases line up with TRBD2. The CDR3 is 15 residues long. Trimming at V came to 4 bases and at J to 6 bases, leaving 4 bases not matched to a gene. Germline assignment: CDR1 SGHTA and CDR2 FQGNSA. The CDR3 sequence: CASSSTSGAPGELFF. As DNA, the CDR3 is TGTGCCAGCAGCTCGACTAGCGGGGCCCCCGGGGAGCTGTTTTTT.